This paragraph reports one T cell receptor (beta chain). Its antigen specificity is not known. No base quality values were provided; no much bigger clone lies one nucleotide off. Trimming takes 5 bases off V and 6 bases off J; junction bases not matched to a gene: 5. CDR1 MGHRA and CDR2 YSYEKL are derived from the germline V gene. The CDR3 runs 15 residues from the cysteine to the phenylalanine. Solely the CDR3 DNA is kept, with 45 bases framed from the first base. The collaborating institutions used their own protocols to collect whole blood in K2EDTA tubes. For TCRbeta analysis, collaborators shipped samples in one of three forms: frozen whole blood, isolated PBMCs, or DNA extracted from either of those sample types. This record belongs to a study of blood T cell repertoires in COVID-19 (dated by TCRdb to between 2020 and 2021). Some background on the complete study: The collaborator samples originated in the United States, Italy and Spain and spanned the acute and convalescent phases of COVID-19. The sample metadata nearly always contained a de-identified subject ID, COVID-19 status, age in years and sex. The repertoires were released in a freely available public database intended as a resource for research on the immune response to SARS-CoV-2. HLA class I and class II types, where available, came from metadata supplied by the sample provider rather than from assay-based typing. Subjects who had been exposed to COVID-19, were actively infected with it, or had recovered from it provided the deeply sampled blood TCRbeta repertoires that made up the dataset. The material from the prospective study consisted of cDNA or gDNA derived from T cells, B-cell-depleted T cells, or PBMCs. The samples were drawn from two sources: the first 160 participants of the ongoing ImmuneRACE study, and fewer than 1,500 subjects contributed by 6 global collaborators.

The full study reports these points: How much clinical and demographic metadata was included differed by source and by participant, and the metadata was provided uncurated.

TCRbeta CDR3 regions were amplified from genomic DNA using the immunoSEQ Assay, a bias-controlled multiplex PCR. The authors' pipeline ran thus. The number of nucleated cells in each sample was estimated by amplification of reference gene primers within the assay. To quantify the absolute abundance of each unique TCRbeta CDR3 rearrangement, sequence reads were collapsed and filtered. For each sample, productive Simpson clonality was calculated as the square root of Simpson's diversity index over productive rearrangements. TCRdb holds this immuneACCESS table with in-frame rearrangements only. Some clones are missing; in checked studies, unresolved V genes explain under half, and the rest has no known cause. V and J calls and clone size come straight from that table; D and trimming were deduced from the DNA. The sample table lists 90,000 to 120,000 clones, about 93% of them with a count of one. In total, the top ten clones hold approximately 1.2% of the sample.

The V gene is TRBV4-1 and the J gene is TRBJ1-4; 11 bases in between match TRBD1. This TCR was sampled from a woman younger than 45 with acute or convalescent COVID-19. Sequencing input: peripheral blood. This receptor carries the CDR3 CASSGWTGGDEKLFF. The DNA sequence follows: TGCGCCAGCAGCGGGTGGACAGGGGGCGATGAAAAACTGTTTTTT.